These 21 T cell receptor beta chains came from one sample sequenced in a study of memory CD4+ T cells and cytomegalovirus serostatus. The method was immunoSEQ multiplex PCR; TCRdb's version includes in-frame clones alone and lacks a portion of them. Of approximately 26,000 clones listed, more than 70% are singletons. Single viable CD3+CD4+CD8-CD45RO+ cells were sorted as the memory CD4+ T cells. The sequenced material came from memory CD4+ T cells from blood. These receptors were collected from an adult in good health and CMV-seronegative.

Turning to this clone: The same CDR3 arises from other DNA sequences in this sample as well. This sequence joins TRBV5-8 and TRBJ2-1, with D perhaps TRBD1 (5 bases). Germline-derived CDR1 and CDR2 are SGHTS and YDEGEE. Trimming shortened V by 0 bases and J by 4 bases, and 11 bases separated the two germline ends. The CDR3 sequence is 15 residues long. The CDR3: CASSLGQGAYNEQFF. The CDR3 nucleotides read TGTGCCAGCAGCTTGGGGCAGGGTGCTTACAATGAGCAGTTCTTC.

The chain recombines TRBV14 with TRBJ1-6; 8 bases are a match to TRBD1. The V and J ends lost 3 bases and 12 bases, in that order; junction bases with no gene match: 16. CDR3 length: 17 amino acids. Germline CDR1 is SGHDN and CDR2 is FVKESK. The CDR3 bases are TGTGCCAGCAGCCAGACTCAACCGGGACAGGATTCGGGACCCCTCCACTTT. Translation gives CASSQTQPGQDSGPLHF.

This clone was counted only a few times. The J gene is TRBJ1-2, the V gene TRBV18; no reliable D call. This CDR3 has 12 residues. Germline V CDR1 and CDR2: KGHSH, LQKENI. V was shortened by 9 bases and J by 8 bases, with 16 bases between the two germline ends. The CDR3 DNA reads as TGTGCCAGTTCTGAGGACGGGAAGGGCTACACCTTC. This codes for CASSEDGKGYTF.

This clone has a handful of counts. The gene calls are TRBV6-1 and TRBJ1-1; a weak D match, TRBD1 (5 bases). CDR3 length equals 13 residues. Germline V gene data show CDR1 as MNHNS and CDR2 as SASEGT. The germline V and J ends were trimmed by 5 bases and 7 bases, with 14 bases remaining between them. CDR3 DNA: TGTGCCAGCAGTTCTACAGGATTTGGTGAAGCTTTCTTT. This encodes CASSSTGFGEAFF.

The chain links TRBV6-5 to TRBJ2-1; 8 nucleotides agree with TRBD2. Trimming took 6 bases from V and 0 from J; bases not matched to a gene: 4. The CDR3 is made up of 15 amino acids. The germline V gene encodes CDR1 MNHEY and CDR2 SVGAGI. The CDR3 region is CASSSAGGSYNEQFF. The CDR3 DNA sequence: TGTGCCAGCAGCTCCGCGGGGGGCTCCTACAATGAGCAGTTCTTC.

The chain links TRBV27 to TRBJ2-7; maybe TRBD1 (5 bases). V was cut by 3 bases and J by 1 base, with 13 bases left in between. The CDR3 extends over 15 amino acids. Germline CDR1 reads MNHEY; CDR2 reads SMNVEV (reference sequence). CDR3 nucleotide sequence: TGTGCCAGCAGTTTCCTGGGGCAGGGATCCTACGAGCAGTACTTC. Translating it yields CASSFLGQGSYEQYF.

The chain carries TRBV29-1 and TRBJ2-2, with TRBD2 matching 13 bases. Trimming at V came to 4 bases and at J to 6 bases, leaving 8 bases not matched to a gene. Germline V lookup: CDR1 SQVTM, CDR2 ANQGSEA. The CDR3 loop spans 16 amino acids. The CDR3 nucleotides are TGCAGCGTTGGGTGGACTAGCGGGGGAGACGCCGGGGAGCTGTTTTTT. It encodes CSVGWTSGGDAGELFF.

J is TRBJ1-2 and V is TRBV10-3; D uncertain. The CDR3 has 13 amino acids. CDR1 is ENHRY, CDR2 SYGVKD, per germline. V lost 2 bases to trimming and J lost 4 bases, with 8 bases between them. The CDR3 reads CAISEEAFYGYTF. The CDR3 nucleotides read TGTGCCATCAGTGAGGAGGCGTTCTATGGCTACACCTTC.

The V gene is TRBV7-8, the J gene TRBJ2-7; 9 bases match TRBD1. The CDR3 consists of 13 residues. CDR1 and CDR2 (germline): SGHVS, FQNEAQ. The V gene end was trimmed by 1 base and the J gene end by 7 bases; junction bases not matched to a gene: 2. The CDR3 bases are TGTGCCAGCAGCTTAGGGACAGGGGAAGAGCAGTACTTC. Protein: CASSLGTGEEQYF.

The J gene is TRBJ1-5, the V gene TRBV18; no clear D. The germline V gene has CDR1 KGHSH and CDR2 LQKENI. V lost 2 bases, J lost 0 bases, and 8 bases lay in between. The CDR3 contains 15 residues. The CDR3 region is CASSPAGYSNQPQHF. The CDR3 DNA follows: TGTGCCAGCTCACCAGCAGGTTATAGCAATCAGCCCCAGCATTTT.

This clone has more than one count but fewer than ten. The rearrangement uses TRBV11-2 and TRBJ1-1, with D maybe TRBD1 (6 bases). This CDR3 region has 13 residues. Germline loops: CDR1 SGHAT, CDR2 FQNNGV. V lost 4 bases, J lost 1 base, and 7 bases lay in between. The CDR3 protein is CASSSTGNTEAFF. In nucleotides, the CDR3 is TGTGCCAGCAGCTCGACAGGGAACACTGAAGCTTTCTTT. Full variable domain (remainder filled in from reference TRBV11-2 and TRBJ1-1): EAGVAQSPRYKIIEKRQSVAFWCNPISGHATLYWYQQILGQGPKLLIQFQNNGVVDDSQLPKDRFSAERLKGVDSTLKIQPAKLEDSAVYLCASSSTGNTEAFFGQGTRLTVV.

The chain is built from TRBV11-2 and TRBJ1-1; D ambiguous. Looked up from germline, CDR1 is SGHAT and CDR2 is FQNNGV. Between the trimmed V and J ends, which lost 2 bases and 4 bases, there was a span of 14 bases. This CDR3 is built from 15 residues. CDR3 loop: CASSLSRVGVTEAFF. DNA for the CDR3: TGTGCCAGCAGCTTATCTCGGGTTGGCGTCACTGAAGCTTTCTTT.

In the case of this clone: Germline is not matched at one junction end, which may reflect a read error. This rearrangement joins TRBV7-7 to TRBJ2-5, with 9 nucleotides matching TRBD2. This CDR3 contains 16 residues. CDR1 SSHAT and CDR2 FNYEAQ come from the germline V gene (reference sequence). CDR3 DNA: TGTGCTAGCAGCTCAAGCGGGGGGCTACCGGGGGAGACCCAGTACTTC. Translation gives CASSSSGGLPGETQYF.

V is TRBV5-1 and J is TRBJ1-2, with no clear D. Germline CDR1 SGHRS, CDR2 YFSETQ. V lost 6 bases and J lost 0, with 15 bases in between. CDR3 length: 15 residues. CDR3 sequence: CASKLQPDSNYGYTF. The CDR3, as DNA: TGCGCCAGCAAATTACAGCCCGATTCTAACTATGGCTACACCTTC. Full variable domain (missing parts from reference TRBV5-1 and TRBJ1-2): KAGVTQTPRYLIKTRGQQVTLSCSPISGHRSVSWYQQTPGQGLQFLFEYFSETQRNKGNFPGRFSGRQFSNSRSEMNVSTLELGDSALYLCASKLQPDSNYGYTFGSGTRLTVV.

The CDR3 protein is CASRSGGQVLDTQYF. In DNA, the CDR3 is TGTGCCAGTCGCAGCGGGGGACAGGTTCTAGATACGCAGTATTTT. The chain carries TRBV19 and TRBJ2-3, with D perhaps TRBD1 or TRBD2 (8 bases each). Trimming cost V 8 bases and J 5 bases, with 20 bases left between them. The germline V gene encodes CDR1 LNHDA and CDR2 SQIVND (reference sequence). This CDR3 region has 15 residues.

This chain connects TRBV29-1 to TRBJ1-2, with D possibly matching TRBD1 (6 bases). Trimming took off 1 base at V and 7 bases at J, with 13 bases between the two ends. The CDR3 runs 13 residues. Germline lookup yields CDR1 SQVTM and CDR2 ANQGSEA. CDR3 residues: CSVEVYRVGGYTF. The CDR3 region has the DNA TGCAGCGTTGAAGTTTACAGGGTGGGTGGCTACACCTTC.

The chain links TRBV11-2 to TRBJ2-4; D may correspond to TRBD1 or TRBD2 (5 bases each). The length of the CDR3 is 14 residues. Germline V gene data show CDR1 as SGHAT and CDR2 as FQNNGV. Between the trimmed V and J ends, which lost 1 base and 8 bases, there was a span of 12 bases. The CDR3 DNA is TGTGCCAGCAGCTTAGCCCCGGGGACGTACATTCAGTACTTC. It specifies CASSLAPGTYIQYF.

This clone was seen a single time. V gene TRBV27 combines with J gene TRBJ1-4, with a tentative D call TRBD1 (5 bases). CDR3 length: 14 residues. The germline CDR1 and CDR2 sequences are MNHEY and SMNVEV (reference sequence). Trimming left V 6 bases short and J 8 bases short, with 16 bases between. The CDR3, as DNA: TGTGCCAGCAGAGGGACCGCGCCTTGGGAAAAACTGTTTTTT. This gives the protein CASRGTAPWEKLFF.

The genes are TRBV6-5 and TRBJ1-2; TRBD1 aligns across 7 bases. V was clipped by 6 bases and J by 8 bases; unmatched bases: 9. Germline CDR1 reads MNHEY; CDR2 reads SVGAGI. CDR3 size: 13 residues. CDR3 region: CASRPTGAGGYTF. DNA of the CDR3: TGTGCCAGCAGGCCCACAGGGGCAGGGGGCTACACCTTC.

The genes are TRBV7-3 and TRBJ2-6; TRBD1 is a possible D gene (6 bases). The V gene lost 5 bases and the J gene lost 0 bases, with 11 bases spanning the gap. CDR1 is SGHTA, CDR2 FQGTGA, per germline. The CDR3 has 16 amino acids. The CDR3 nucleotides read TGTGCCAGCAGCCGTTCGACAGGCTCTGGGGCCAACGTCCTGACTTTC. Protein sequence: CASSRSTGSGANVLTF.

The V and J genes are TRBV5-1 and TRBJ2-3; no reliable D call. CDR1 and CDR2 (germline): SGHRS, YFSETQ. The CDR3 loop spans 14 amino acids. The V end lost 0 bases, the J end lost 1 base, and 6 bases lay between the germline ends. As DNA, the CDR3 is TGCGCCAGCAGCTTGGCTCAGGGCACAGATACGCAGTATTTT. Its translation is CASSLAQGTDTQYF.